Listed below are T cell receptor beta chains from one sample, sequenced in a study of T cells after yellow fever vaccination. Using its own MiXCR run on the 5' RACE reads, TCRdb lists one record per CDR3 protein. This sample has hundreds of thousands of distinct CDR3 sequences, with approximately 12% found just once. Sequences were derived from PBMCs, sampled on the day of the yellow fever booster vaccination. All receptors derive from a man younger than 45 who received the YFV17D yellow fever vaccine. The CDR3 runs from the conserved cysteine through the conserved F or W. The D gene is left open where the match is weak. Rows may omit the clone size; those that give it use once, few, many or a size class.

cdr3_length	d_call	j_call	clone_size	v_call	cdr3_nt	cdr3_aa
16	TRBD2	TRBJ2-3	few	TRBV12-3/TRBV12-4	TGTGCCAGCAGTCTGACCCTAGCGGGGGCAGGGGATACGCAGTATTTT	CASSLTLAGAGDTQYF
13	.	TRBJ1-1	.	TRBV10-3	TGTGCCATCAAGCCCTCTCTGGGCCCTGAAGCTTTCTTT	CAIKPSLGPEAFF
16	TRBD2	TRBJ2-2	.	TRBV6-2/TRBV6-3	TGTGCCAGCAGTAAAACTAGCGGACGGAACACCGGGGAGCTGTTTTTT	CASSKTSGRNTGELFF
17	TRBD1	TRBJ1-1	.	TRBV5-1	TGCGCCAGCAGCCCGGGCTGGGGACAGGGTGGGGTTGCTGAAGCTTTCTTT	CASSPGWGQGGVAEAFF
15	TRBD2	TRBJ2-3	many	TRBV3-1	TGTGCCAGCAGCCAAGGAGCGGGAGTGGGAGATACGCAGTATTTT	CASSQGAGVGDTQYF
13	.	TRBJ1-1	few	TRBV7-2	TGTGCCAGCGGGGAGAGGGGGAGGGGTGAAGCTTTCTTT	CASGERGRGEAFF
16	.	TRBJ2-1	.	TRBV6-2/TRBV6-3	TGTGCCAGCAGTAAATCAGGGTCCAGCTCCTACAATGAGCAGTTCTTC	CASSKSGSSSYNEQFF
15	.	TRBJ1-1	.	TRBV29-1	TGCAGCGTTGAGTCCCGGGACCCCCGGGAAACTACAGCTTTCTTT	CSVESRDPRETTAFF
17	TRBD2	TRBJ2-2	.	TRBV3-1	TGTGCCAGCAGCGAGCGGACTAGCGGGAGGGGAACCGGGGAGCTGTTTTTT	CASSERTSGRGTGELFF
14	.	TRBJ2-1	.	TRBV12-3/TRBV12-4	TGTGCCAGCAGTAGAGCACTACCAACCGATGAGCAGTTCTTC	CASSRALPTDEQFF
15	TRBD1	TRBJ2-7	few	TRBV7-2	TGTGCCAGCAGCACCGGGACAGGGGGTCCCTACGAGCAGTACTTC	CASSTGTGGPYEQYF
14	TRBD1	TRBJ2-7	few	TRBV6-1	TGTGCCAGCAGACGATTGGACAGGGGGCGCGAGCAGTACTTC	CASRRLDRGREQYF
14	.	TRBJ2-1	.	TRBV10-3	TGTGCCATCGATCCGCCAACGACCTACAATGAGCAGTTCTTC	CAIDPPTTYNEQFF
16	.	TRBJ1-1	.	TRBV18	TGTGCCAGCTCATTAGGGACTGCGGGCGGGAACACTGAAGCTTTCTTT	CASSLGTAGGNTEAFF
12	.	TRBJ2-7	few	TRBV28	TGTGCCAGCGCCGACAGGGCGGGGGAGCAGTACTTC	CASADRAGEQYF
16	TRBD2	TRBJ2-7	.	TRBV5-4	TGTGCCAGCAGCTGGTGGGGACTAGCGGGAGGATATGAGCAGTACTTC	CASSWWGLAGGYEQYF
14	.	TRBJ2-7	.	TRBV12-3/TRBV12-4	TGTGCCAGCAGGCGGGACGGGGACTCCTACGAGCAGTACTTC	CASRRDGDSYEQYF
15	.	TRBJ2-4	.	TRBV4-3	TGCGCCAGCAGCCAAGATTCGGGGGTGGGAAACATTCAGTACTTC	CASSQDSGVGNIQYF
15	TRBD1	TRBJ2-5	few	TRBV6-5	TGTGCCACCAGTTCGGGGACAGGGTACCAAGAGACCCAGTACTTC	CATSSGTGYQETQYF
15	TRBD1	TRBJ2-4	many	TRBV24-1	TGTGCCACCAGTGACCCGCGGACAGGGGAGGACATTCAGTACTTC	CATSDPRTGEDIQYF
13	TRBD1	TRBJ2-7	few	TRBV5-1	TGCGCCAGCAGCTCACAGGGGGACTACGAGCAGTACTTC	CASSSQGDYEQYF
16	TRBD2	TRBJ2-1	.	TRBV5-1	TGCGCCAGCAGCGAGGATAGCGGGAGGGCCGCCAATGAGCAGTTCTTC	CASSEDSGRAANEQFF
19	TRBD2	TRBJ2-7	.	TRBV20-1	TGCAGTGCTAGTCTCATGACCGGACGGCTGGGAGGGCACGCTACCGAGCAGTACTTC	CSASLMTGRLGGHATEQYF
13	.	TRBJ1-5	few	TRBV10-3	TGTGCCATCAGTACCCAGCCCAATCAGCCCCAGCATTTT	CAISTQPNQPQHF
15	.	TRBJ2-7	few	TRBV6-5	TGTGCCAGCAGTTCAGAATCCGGACGAGTAGGCGGGCAGTACTTC	CASSSESGRVGGQYF
18	.	TRBJ2-6	few	TRBV6-1	TGTGCCAGCAAAGGGTCTTGGGGCCGTCCCTCTGGGGCCAACGTCCTGACTTTC	CASKGSWGRPSGANVLTF
17	TRBD2	TRBJ2-5	.	TRBV3-1	TGTGCCAGCAGCCCCATCGGAGGACTAGCTGGAAAAGAGACCCAGTACTTC	CASSPIGGLAGKETQYF
16	.	TRBJ2-1	.	TRBV25-1	TGTGCCAGCAGTGACACACTCCGAAGCGGCTACAATGAGCAGTTCTTC	CASSDTLRSGYNEQFF
13	.	TRBJ2-3	few	TRBV20-1	TGCAGTGCTAGAGATCCGAGGGGTGATACGCAGTATTTT	CSARDPRGDTQYF
15	.	TRBJ2-2	few	TRBV4-3	TGCGCCAGCAGCCAAGGGTATTCGGACTCCGGGGAGCTGTTTTTT	CASSQGYSDSGELFF
15	.	TRBJ1-3	.	TRBV12-3/TRBV12-4	TGTGCCAGCAGGACCAGCAGAACGCATGGAAACACCATATATTTT	CASRTSRTHGNTIYF
12	TRBD2	TRBJ2-5	.	TRBV29-1	TGCAGCGTTGACGCGGGAGGAGAGACCCAGTACTTC	CSVDAGGETQYF
13	.	TRBJ2-7	.	TRBV7-2	TGTGCCAGCAGCTCCATGGTTGGATACGAGCAGTACTTC	CASSSMVGYEQYF
15	TRBD1	TRBJ2-5	.	TRBV6-1	TGTGCCAGCAGTGCAGCGGACAGGGTCCAAGAGACCCAGTACTTC	CASSAADRVQETQYF
13	.	TRBJ2-1	.	TRBV5-1	TGCGCCAGCAGCACCCTAGGGGCTGTTGAGCAGTTCTTC	CASSTLGAVEQFF
13	.	TRBJ2-5	few	TRBV11-2	TGTGCCAGCAACCCGGCCAGGGGAGAGACCCAGTACTTC	CASNPARGETQYF
16	TRBD1	TRBJ2-4	few	TRBV19	TGTGCCAGTAGTTCTAGGGGACAGGGGGCAAGGCACATTCAGTACTTC	CASSSRGQGARHIQYF
17	TRBD2	TRBJ2-1	.	TRBV20-1	TGCAGTGCTAGAGATTCCGGCGGGAGGAGCTCCTACAATGAGCAGTTCTTC	CSARDSGGRSSYNEQFF
16	TRBD2	TRBJ2-7	.	TRBV7-2	TGTGCCAGCAGCTTAGTCCCGGGACTAATGACCTACGAGCAGTACTTC	CASSLVPGLMTYEQYF
14	TRBD2	TRBJ2-7	few	TRBV7-9	TGTGCCAGCAGCTTTACCGGACTAGCGGGAGGGCAGTACTTC	CASSFTGLAGGQYF
13	.	TRBJ2-5	few	TRBV6-2/TRBV6-3	TGTGCCAGCAGTTTAGCTAACCAAGAGACCCAGTACTTC	CASSLANQETQYF
13	TRBD1	TRBJ1-1	.	TRBV20-1	TGCAGTGCACCGACAGGGGAGGGCACTGAAGCTTTCTTT	CSAPTGEGTEAFF
15	.	TRBJ2-7	.	TRBV5-1	TGCGCCAGCAGCTTGTCTCGGCAGGGGGGGTACGAGCAGTACTTC	CASSLSRQGGYEQYF
15	TRBD2	TRBJ2-2	many	TRBV5-1	TGCGCCAGCAGCGTTACTAGCGGGTCCACCGGGGAGCTGTTTTTT	CASSVTSGSTGELFF
13	.	TRBJ2-5	many	TRBV6-5	TGTGCCAGCAGTTACTCGGGGAGAGAGACCCAGTACTTC	CASSYSGRETQYF
12	.	TRBJ2-5	few	TRBV20-1	TGCAGTGCTGAAGCACAGCAAGAGACCCAGTACTTC	CSAEAQQETQYF
14	.	TRBJ2-5	few	TRBV27	TGTGCCAGCAGTAATGGACTAATTCAAGAGACCCAGTACTTC	CASSNGLIQETQYF
14	TRBD2	TRBJ2-2	few	TRBV19	TGTGCCAGTAGTATCCGGACTAGTTCCGGGGAGCTGTTTTTT	CASSIRTSSGELFF
13	.	TRBJ1-2	few	TRBV12-3/TRBV12-4	TGTGCCAGCAGCCGGGGGTCCAACTATGGCTACACCTTC	CASSRGSNYGYTF
18	TRBD1	TRBJ1-5	once	TRBV7-6	TGTGCCAGCAGCTTAGGCCCGGGACAGGGTCGCAGCAATCAGCCCCAGCATTTT	CASSLGPGQGRSNQPQHF
13	.	TRBJ2-7	few	TRBV5-1	TGCGCCAGCAGCTTGATCGGGCCCTACGAGCAGTACTTC	CASSLIGPYEQYF